These 2 T cell receptor beta chains originate from one sample sequenced in a study of cytomegalovirus exposure and HLA in healthy donors. The PCR employed 60 Vbeta primers together with 13 Jbeta primers. Here immunoSEQ multiplex PCR was the method, and the copy in TCRdb shows in-frame clones only, minus some. Its table records approximately 45,000 clones. The sample consisted of PBMCs. All receptors come from a middle-aged woman in good health and CMV-seronegative.

The chain links TRBV5-1 to TRBJ1-2, with TRBD1 matching over 12 bases. V was clipped by 1 base and J by 3 bases; unmatched bases: 7. CDR1 SGHRS and CDR2 YFSETQ come from the germline V gene. The CDR3 contains 17 residues. CDR3 protein: CASSLRGTGGPHYGYTF. In nucleotides, the CDR3 is TGCGCCAGCAGCTTGCGTGGGACAGGGGGCCCCCACTATGGCTACACCTTC.

The rearrangement links TRBV18 to TRBJ1-5; D is unresolved. From germline, CDR1 is KGHSH and CDR2 LQKENI. The CDR3 is 15 residues long. V was clipped by 2 bases and J by 0 bases, with 8 bases between them. CDR3 amino acids: CASSPGQTSNQPQHF. CDR3 sequence (DNA): TGTGCCAGCTCACCAGGGCAAACTAGCAATCAGCCCCAGCATTTT.